The 29 T cell receptor beta chains below all came from one sample that was sequenced in a study of cytomegalovirus exposure and HLA in healthy donors. Primers: 60 Vbeta forward and 13 Jbeta reverse. Method: immunoSEQ multiplex PCR; TCRdb's copy keeps in-frame clones and lacks some. The profile shows around 140,000 clones, 75% to 80% of them singletons. Sequencing used PBMCs. The receptors originated from a woman aged 55-70 years in good health and CMV-seronegative.

CDR3 loop: CASSPGGSVTNNEQFF. CDR3 DNA: TGTGCCAGCAGCCCTGGCGGTAGCGTAACCAACAATGAGCAGTTCTTC. This chain links TRBV5-4 with TRBJ2-1; possibly TRBD2 for D (5 bases). V lost 4 bases, J lost 5 bases, and 19 bases lay in between. Germline CDR1 and CDR2: SGHNT and YYREEE (reference sequence). CDR3 length: 16 amino acids. Supplemented by reference TRBV5-4 and TRBJ2-1, the full variable domain reads ETGVTQSPTHLIKTRGQQVTLRCSSQSGHNTVSWYQQALGQGPQFIFQYYREEENGRGNFPPRFSGLQFPNYSSELNVNALELDDSALYLCASSPGGSVTNNEQFFGPGTRLTVL.

V gene TRBV6-5 combines with J gene TRBJ2-3; 9 bases line up with TRBD2. The germline CDR1 and CDR2 sequences are MNHEY and SVGAGI. The CDR3 is made up of 16 amino acids. J was trimmed by 1 base and V by 0 bases; bases with no gene match: 2. The CDR3 nucleotides read TGTGCCAGCAGTTACTCGATAGCGGGGGGCACAGATACGCAGTATTTT. It codes for CASSYSIAGGTDTQYF.

The V and J genes are TRBV5-1 and TRBJ2-3; D is unclear. Trimming removed 4 bases at V and 4 bases at J, with 10 bases between. Per the germline V gene, CDR1 is SGHRS and CDR2 is YFSETQ. The length of the CDR3 is 13 residues. CDR3 sequence reads: CASSLDTADTQYF. CDR3 DNA: TGCGCCAGCAGCCTAGATACCGCAGATACGCAGTATTTT.

Regarding this clone: Mismatch with germline at one junction end may stem from a read error. The chain couples TRBV7-9 to TRBJ2-1, with D possibly TRBD2 on 5 matching bases. The V gene's germline CDR1 is SEHNR and CDR2 FQNEAQ (reference sequence). The CDR3 has 16 amino acids. The CDR3 bases are TGTTCCAGCAGCCGTTCAGATGTTGCGGGTTACAATGAGCAGTTCTTC. Translated, it gives CSSSRSDVAGYNEQFF. Together with reference TRBV7-9 and TRBJ2-1, the CDR3 gives the full variable domain: DTGVSQNPRHKITKRGQNVTFRCDPISEHNRLYWYRQTLGQGPEFLTYFQNEAQLEKSRLLSDRFSAERPKGSFSTLEIQRTEQGDSAMYLCSSSRSDVAGYNEQFFGPGTRLTVL.

The chain recombines TRBV18 with TRBJ2-6; 7 nucleotides align to TRBD2. From germline, CDR1 is KGHSH and CDR2 LQKENI. The CDR3 is 18 residues long. Germline trimming cut 3 bases from V and 2 bases from J; bases unmatched to any gene: 10. CDR3 region: CASSPPGGRVAGANVLTF. The CDR3 nucleotides are TGTGCCAGCTCACCGCCGGGAGGCAGGGTGGCTGGGGCCAACGTCCTGACTTTC.

The V call is TRBV7-3, the J call TRBJ1-1; possibly TRBD1 for D (5 bases). Deletions cut 4 bases from V and 9 bases from J, with 12 bases between. Per germline, CDR1 SGHTA and CDR2 FQGTGA. This CDR3 is 12 amino acids long. CDR3 sequence: CASSSPSGKAFF. DNA for the CDR3: TGTGCCAGCAGCTCCCCGTCAGGGAAAGCTTTCTTT. Looking up the rest from reference TRBV7-3 and TRBJ1-1 gives the full variable domain: GAGVSQTPSNKVTEKGKYVELRCDPISGHTALYWYRQSLGQGPEFLIYFQGTGAADDSGLPNDRFFAVRPEGSVSTLKIQRTERGDSAVYLCASSSPSGKAFFGQGTRLTVV.

The genes are TRBV7-9 and TRBJ2-5; TRBD1 matches at 9 bases. Per the germline V gene, CDR1 is SEHNR and CDR2 is FQNEAQ (reference sequence). The CDR3 extends over 14 amino acids. After removal of 4 bases from V and 4 bases from J, the junction contained 4 bases not matched to a gene. CDR3 protein: CASSSGQGRETQYF. For the CDR3, the DNA is TGTGCCAGCAGCTCCGGACAGGGGCGAGAGACCCAGTACTTC.

This clone was counted a few times. V usage is TRBV5-6 and J usage is TRBJ2-7; 7 bases are a match to TRBD1. The V gene's germline CDR1 is SGHDT and CDR2 YYEEEE. J lost 4 bases, V lost 4 bases, and 11 bases had no gene match. The CDR3 contains 15 residues. The CDR3 bases are TGTGCCAGCAGCCGAAGGACAGGTCCCCGTTACGAGCAGTACTTC. This encodes CASSRRTGPRYEQYF.

This clone was counted between two and nine times. V is TRBV5-1 and J is TRBJ2-7, with a weak D call TRBD1 (5 bases). This CDR3 contains 16 residues. Germline V gives CDR1 SGHRS, CDR2 YFSETQ. Trimming cost V 4 bases and J 2 bases, with 19 bases left between them. Written as DNA, the CDR3 is TGCGCCAGCAGCCCCCCCAGGGTCGCAGACCCCTACGAGCAGTACTTC. Amino acids: CASSPPRVADPYEQYF.

The gene calls are TRBV6-8 and TRBJ2-5; TRBD1 matches 7 bases. Germline CDR1 reads MNHGY; CDR2 reads SAAAGT. The length of the CDR3 is 12 residues. Trimming at V came to 6 bases and at J to 5 bases, leaving 3 bases not matched to a gene. This CDR3 reads CASRRDSETQYF. Written as DNA, the CDR3 is TGTGCCAGCAGACGGGACAGCGAGACCCAGTACTTC.

The CDR3 reads CASSSPSPLGVYEQYF. The CDR3 DNA sequence: TGTGCCAGCAGTTCACCCTCACCTCTCGGGGTATACGAGCAGTACTTC. The chain is built from TRBV28 and TRBJ2-7; TRBD2 might be the D (5 bases). The V gene lost 4 bases and the J gene lost 4 bases, with 20 bases spanning the gap. The CDR3 has 16 residues. The germline V gene encodes CDR1 MDHEN and CDR2 SYDVKM.

This chain links TRBV2 with TRBJ2-2, with a tentative D call TRBD2 (6 bases). The V gene lost 8 bases and the J gene lost 4 bases, with 14 bases spanning the gap. The CDR3 covers 14 residues. CDR1 is SNHLY and CDR2 is FYNNEI in the germline V gene. CDR3 DNA sequence: TGTGCCAGCCGTGTGGGACTCTTCACCGGGGAGCTGTTTTTT. Protein product: CASRVGLFTGELFF.

This clone was counted once. The J gene is TRBJ1-6, the V gene TRBV27; 7 bases are shared with TRBD1. The CDR3 is 14 residues long. Germline CDR1 and CDR2: MNHEY and SMNVEV (reference sequence). Trimming cost V 6 bases and J 9 bases; bases outside gene matches: 8. CDR3 loop: CASSRDSHSSPLHF. The CDR3, as DNA: TGTGCCAGCAGCAGGGACAGTCATAGTTCACCCCTCCACTTT.

The chain couples TRBV27 to TRBJ1-5; possibly TRBD1 for D (6 bases). The CDR3 totals 17 residues. Trimming cost V 6 bases and J 2 bases, with 20 bases left between them. Germline V lookup: CDR1 MNHEY, CDR2 SMNVEV (reference sequence). The CDR3 loop is CASSRSSGGRGNQPQHF. CDR3 coding DNA: TGTGCCAGCAGCCGATCCTCGGGGGGCCGGGGCAATCAGCCCCAGCATTTT.

The chain carries TRBV19 and TRBJ2-5, with D possibly matching TRBD2 (5 bases). Germline values: CDR1 LNHDA, CDR2 SQIVND (reference sequence). V was clipped by 3 bases and J by 5 bases, with 13 bases between them. This CDR3 has 14 amino acids. The CDR3 sequence is CASSMVRTGETQYF. The CDR3 bases are TGTGCCAGTAGTATGGTTCGGACTGGGGAGACCCAGTACTTC.

This chain links TRBV4-1 with TRBJ2-5; tentatively, D is TRBD1 (5 bases). The V end lost 4 bases, the J end lost 5 bases, and 14 bases lay between the germline ends. The CDR3 length is 14 residues. Germline-derived CDR1 and CDR2 are MGHRA and YSYEKL. In DNA, the CDR3 is TGCGCCAGCAGCCGCGGACAAGGTTGGGAGACCCAGTACTTC. It codes for CASSRGQGWETQYF.

V gene TRBV11-2 combines with J gene TRBJ2-4, with 10 bases that match TRBD2. Germline lookup yields CDR1 SGHAT and CDR2 FQNNGV. Trimming took 6 bases from V and 5 from J; bases not matched to a gene: 10. The CDR3 is 16 amino acids. In DNA form, the CDR3 reads TGTGCCAGCAGTCCCACTAGCGGGGCTATCCAAAACATTCAGTACTTC. It encodes CASSPTSGAIQNIQYF.

This clone was seen only a few times. The rearrangement links TRBV19 to TRBJ2-1; TRBD2 matches 8 bases. The CDR3 length is 13 residues. The junction had 3 bases not matched to a gene; V was cut back by 7 bases and J by 4 bases. From germline, CDR1 is LNHDA and CDR2 SQIVND (reference sequence). The CDR3 loop is CASTRGGYNEQFF. CDR3 sequence (DNA): TGTGCCAGTACTCGGGGGGGGTACAATGAGCAGTTCTTC.

This clone was detected a few times. V usage is TRBV14 and J usage is TRBJ2-7; no firm D call. The CDR3 covers 15 residues. Germline lookup yields CDR1 SGHDN and CDR2 FVKESK. Trimming shortened V by 0 bases and J by 2 bases, and 11 bases separated the two germline ends. For the CDR3, the DNA is TGTGCCAGCAGCCAAGATAGGCGACAAACCTACGAGCAGTACTTC. Protein: CASSQDRRQTYEQYF.

This chain uses TRBV5-1 with TRBJ2-3; 14 positions agree with TRBD2. Trimming took 5 bases from V and 5 from J; bases not matched to a gene: 7. Germline values: CDR1 SGHRS, CDR2 YFSETQ. The CDR3 totals 16 residues. CDR3 DNA sequence: TGCGCCAGCAGTTGGGGGACTAGCGGGGGAGGAGATACGCAGTATTTT. The encoded protein is CASSWGTSGGGDTQYF.

The chain links TRBV18 to TRBJ2-7, with 16 bases that match TRBD2. The germline gives CDR1 KGHSH, CDR2 LQKENI. This CDR3 has 17 amino acids. V lost 2 bases and J lost 3; bases outside the gene matches: 4. The CDR3, as DNA: TGTGCCAGCTCACCAGGGACTAGCGGGAGGGTTCTCTACGAGCAGTACTTC. This codes for CASSPGTSGRVLYEQYF.

The genes are TRBV30 and TRBJ1-3, with D maybe TRBD1 (6 bases). CDR1 and CDR2 (germline): GTSNPN, SVGIG (reference sequence). V dropped 0 bases and J dropped 5 bases, with 11 bases sitting between them. The CDR3 length is 14 residues. The CDR3, as DNA: TGTGCCTGGAGTGTACGGGGGGCACGAAACACCATATATTTT. Translated, it gives CAWSVRGARNTIYF. The entire variable domain, with the rest obtained from reference TRBV30 and TRBJ1-3, is as follows: SQTIHQWPATLVQPVGSPLSLECTVEGTSNPNLYWYRQAAGRGLQLLFYSVGIGQISSEVPQNLSASRPQDRQFILSSKKLLLSDSGFYLCAWSVRGARNTIYFGEGSWLTVV.

This clone has a single count. Germline is not matched at one junction end, which may reflect a read error. The gene calls are TRBV7-9 and TRBJ2-5; 7 bases map to TRBD2. The CDR3 loop spans 16 amino acids. Per the germline V gene, CDR1 is SEHNR and CDR2 is FQNEAQ (reference sequence). CDR3 loop: CSSSARRLAPLETQYF. The CDR3 DNA reads as TGTTCCAGCAGCGCGAGAAGACTAGCCCCTTTGGAGACCCAGTACTTC.

The chain is built from TRBV29-1 and TRBJ2-2, with 11 nucleotides matching TRBD2. The germline gives CDR1 SQVTM, CDR2 ANQGSEA. J gave up 1 base and V 2 bases, and 0 bases lay outside the gene matches. The CDR3 is 15 residues long. The CDR3 coding sequence is TGCAGCGTTGAAACTAGCGGGGGGAACACCGGGGAGCTGTTTTTT. Translated: CSVETSGGNTGELFF.

The V and J genes are TRBV29-1 and TRBJ2-7; 7 nucleotides align to TRBD2. The V and J ends lost 3 bases and 5 bases, in that order; junction bases with no gene match: 4. CDR1 and CDR2 from the germline V gene are SQVTM and ANQGSEA. The CDR3 length is 12 residues. CDR3 sequence (DNA): TGCAGCGTTGATGGGGGGGGAAACGAGCAGTACTTC. Protein sequence: CSVDGGGNEQYF.

The J gene is TRBJ2-5, the V gene TRBV2; D unresolved. Per germline, CDR1 SNHLY and CDR2 FYNNEI. The ends were cut back, 2 bases at V and 5 bases at J, with 12 bases in the middle. CDR3 length: 14 residues. The CDR3, as DNA: TGTGCCAGCAGTGAACAGATGGCAGGCGAGACCCAGTACTTC. Protein product: CASSEQMAGETQYF.

V and J are TRBV4-1 and TRBJ2-5, with a weak D call TRBD1 (6 bases). Between the trimmed V and J ends, which lost 0 bases and 5 bases, there was a span of 13 bases. This CDR3 contains 15 residues. Germline CDR1 is MGHRA and CDR2 is YSYEKL. This chain's CDR3 is CASSQDRPGVETQYF. DNA of the CDR3: TGCGCCAGCAGCCAAGATCGACCAGGGGTTGAGACCCAGTACTTC.

The chain combines TRBV5-6 with TRBJ2-3; 8 nucleotides match TRBD2. The CDR3 runs 17 residues. Germline values: CDR1 SGHDT, CDR2 YYEEEE. The V gene end was trimmed by 1 base and the J gene end by 4 bases; junction bases not matched to a gene: 11. The CDR3 sequence is CASSLRRTGGRPDTQYF. The CDR3 coding sequence is TGTGCCAGCAGCTTGAGGCGAACGGGGGGGCGTCCAGATACGCAGTATTTT.

This clone was seen more than once but under ten times. The V gene is TRBV7-8, the J gene TRBJ2-2, with TRBD1 matching over 7 bases. Germline V gene data show CDR1 as SGHVS and CDR2 as FQNEAQ. CDR3 length equals 14 residues. With V trimmed by 5 bases and J by 1 base, 1 base remained unmatched. CDR3 DNA: TGTGCCAGCAGCAACAGGGGGAACACCGGGGAGCTGTTTTTT. It encodes CASSNRGNTGELFF.